The clone carrying this T cell receptor (beta chain) showed up just a few times. No antigen is known for it. The germline V gene has CDR1 SGHRS and CDR2 YFSETQ. CDR3 length equals 14 residues. Germline trimming cut 5 bases from V and 7 bases from J; bases unmatched to any gene: 11. The sample comes from a study of shared clonotypes between healthy human individuals. The study, taken as a whole, reports: A few donors had around 5.2% of their naive CD4 clonotypes in common. An expected dependence of interdonor clonotype sharing on sequencing depth was noted.

Only in-frame clones appear in the TCRdb table, and some are missing; sequencing was by immunoSEQ multiplex PCR. The data contain around 700,000 clones, approximately 75% of them seen just once; the ten biggest clones take up 1.8%. Sequencing was performed on memory CD4+ T cells sorted from blood. Stated subset: CD45RA-negative fraction. The receptor was isolated from a woman under 40 in good health. The chain uses TRBV5-1 and TRBJ1-2; TRBD1 aligns across 7 bases. CDR3 sequence: CASRDGTEGSGYTF. DNA for the CDR3: TGCGCCAGCAGGGACGGGACAGAAGGATCTGGCTACACCTTC. The full variable domain, completed using reference TRBV5-1 and TRBJ1-2, is KAGVTQTPRYLIKTRGQQVTLSCSPISGHRSVSWYQQTPGQGLQFLFEYFSETQRNKGNFPGRFSGRQFSNSRSEMNVSTLELGDSALYLCASRDGTEGSGYTFGSGTRLTVV.